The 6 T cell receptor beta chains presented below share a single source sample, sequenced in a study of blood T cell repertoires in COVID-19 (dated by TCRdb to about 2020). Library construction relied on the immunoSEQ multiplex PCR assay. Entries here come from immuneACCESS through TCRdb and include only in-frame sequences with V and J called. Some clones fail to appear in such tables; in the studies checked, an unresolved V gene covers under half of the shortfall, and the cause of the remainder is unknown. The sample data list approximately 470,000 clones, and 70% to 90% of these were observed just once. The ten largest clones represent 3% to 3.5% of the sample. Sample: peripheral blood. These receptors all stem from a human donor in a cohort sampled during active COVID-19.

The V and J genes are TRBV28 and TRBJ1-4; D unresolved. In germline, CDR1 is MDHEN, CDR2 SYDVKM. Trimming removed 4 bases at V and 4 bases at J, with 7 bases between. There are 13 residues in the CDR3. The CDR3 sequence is CASSSEINEKLFF. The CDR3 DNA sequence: TGTGCCAGCAGTTCGGAGATTAATGAAAAACTGTTTTTT.

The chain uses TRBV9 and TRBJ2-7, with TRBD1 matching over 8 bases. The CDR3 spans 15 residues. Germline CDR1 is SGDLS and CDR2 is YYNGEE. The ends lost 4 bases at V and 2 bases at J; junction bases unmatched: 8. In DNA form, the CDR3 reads TGTGCCAGCAGCTTAAAGACAGGGGCGGCCTACGAGCAGTACTTC. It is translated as CASSLKTGAAYEQYF.

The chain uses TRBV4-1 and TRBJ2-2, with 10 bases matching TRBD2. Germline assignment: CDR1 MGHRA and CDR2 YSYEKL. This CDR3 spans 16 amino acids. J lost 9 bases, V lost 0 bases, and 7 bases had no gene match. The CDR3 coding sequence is TGCGCCAGCAGCCAAGATGTGTCTAGCGGGAGAAGGGAGCTGTTTTTT. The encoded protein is CASSQDVSSGRRELFF.

The chain's CDR3 is CASSREGANGDTEAFF. The CDR3 bases are TGCGCCAGCAGCCGAGAGGGGGCAAATGGGGACACTGAAGCTTTCTTT. The genes are TRBV5-1 and TRBJ1-1; TRBD1 matches at 7 bases. This CDR3 contains 16 residues. V lost 4 bases, J lost 3 bases, and 12 bases stayed unmatched. CDR1 and CDR2 (germline): SGHRS, YFSETQ.

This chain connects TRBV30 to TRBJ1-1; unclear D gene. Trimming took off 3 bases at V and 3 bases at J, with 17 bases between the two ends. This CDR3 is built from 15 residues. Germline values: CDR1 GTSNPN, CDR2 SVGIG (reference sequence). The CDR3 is CAWSLRTGWDTEAFF. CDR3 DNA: TGTGCCTGGAGCCTTAGGACGGGGTGGGACACTGAAGCTTTCTTT.

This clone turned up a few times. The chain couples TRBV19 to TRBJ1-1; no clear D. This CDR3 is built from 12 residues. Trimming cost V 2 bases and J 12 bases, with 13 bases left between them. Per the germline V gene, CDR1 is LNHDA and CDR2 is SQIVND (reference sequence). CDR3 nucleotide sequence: TGTGCCAGTAGTATATTATACCAGGAACCTTTCTTT. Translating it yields CASSILYQEPFF.